This is a list of T cell receptor beta chains from one sample in a study of T cell repertoires in cytomegalovirus infection. TCRdb ran MiXCR on the reads and lists one entry per CDR3 protein. The table shows some 450,000 distinct CDR3 sequences, with roughly 31% occurring only once. The sample taken for sequencing was PBMCs. These receptors were collected from a human donor in good health (CMV status not recorded). Some clones in this sample may be carry-over from other donors' samples. Both conserved end residues are part of each CDR3. D genes are given only for firm matches. Some rows have no size entry. The others give once, few or many, or a class for an expanded clone.

v_call: TRBV27
d_call: .
j_call: TRBJ2-5
clone_size: .
cdr3_aa: CASSLSSTRKGRGRETQYF
cdr3_nt: TGTGCCAGCAGTTTATCTAGTACTAGAAAGGGAAGGGGTAGAGAGACCCAGTACTTC

v_call: TRBV19
d_call: TRBD1
j_call: TRBJ1-1
clone_size: .
cdr3_aa: CASNRGLNTEAFF
cdr3_nt: TGTGCCAGTAACAGGGGGCTGAACACTGAAGCTTTCTTT

v_call: TRBV14
d_call: TRBD2
j_call: TRBJ2-3
clone_size: .
cdr3_aa: CASSQQLAGPTDTQYF
cdr3_nt: TGTGCCAGCAGCCAACAACTAGCGGGGCCCACAGATACGCAGTATTTT

v_call: TRBV6-6
d_call: .
j_call: TRBJ2-5
clone_size: .
cdr3_aa: CASRGHSSQETQYF
cdr3_nt: TGTGCCAGCAGAGGACATAGCAGCCAAGAGACCCAGTACTTC

v_call: TRBV12-3/TRBV12-4
d_call: TRBD2
j_call: TRBJ2-5
clone_size: many
cdr3_aa: CASSSRGVETQYF
cdr3_nt: TGTGCCAGCAGCTCCCGGGGGGTTGAGACCCAGTACTTC

v_call: TRBV12-3/TRBV12-4
d_call: .
j_call: TRBJ1-4
clone_size: few
cdr3_aa: CASSFAPDRSGNEKLFF
cdr3_nt: TGTGCCAGCAGTTTCGCCCCGGACCGATCGGGTAATGAAAAACTGTTTTTT

v_call: TRBV7-2
d_call: .
j_call: TRBJ1-5
clone_size: few
cdr3_aa: CASSPSGRGINQPQHF
cdr3_nt: TGTGCCAGCAGCCCCTCCGGCAGGGGTATCAATCAGCCCCAGCATTTT

v_call: TRBV4-1
d_call: .
j_call: TRBJ2-1
clone_size: .
cdr3_aa: CASSQDLDWPTYNEQFF
cdr3_nt: TGCGCCAGCAGCCAAGATTTGGACTGGCCTACCTACAATGAGCAGTTCTTC

v_call: TRBV10-3
d_call: .
j_call: TRBJ2-7
clone_size: .
cdr3_aa: CAIKGTARDEQYF
cdr3_nt: TGTGCCATCAAGGGAACGGCGCGGGACGAGCAGTACTTC

v_call: TRBV4-2
d_call: .
j_call: TRBJ2-3
clone_size: .
cdr3_aa: CASLSYLGGVPDTQYF
cdr3_nt: TGTGCCAGCCTCTCTTACCTCGGCGGTGTTCCAGATACGCAGTATTTT

v_call: TRBV7-9
d_call: .
j_call: TRBJ2-7
clone_size: few
cdr3_aa: CASSWGGADEQYF
cdr3_nt: TGTGCCAGCAGCTGGGGGGGGGCTGACGAGCAGTACTTC

v_call: TRBV5-1
d_call: TRBD2
j_call: TRBJ2-5
clone_size: .
cdr3_aa: CASSLEASGGHQETQYF
cdr3_nt: TGCGCCAGCAGCTTGGAGGCTAGCGGGGGGCACCAAGAGACCCAGTACTTC

v_call: TRBV27
d_call: .
j_call: TRBJ2-7
clone_size: .
cdr3_aa: CASSFGDVTYEQYF
cdr3_nt: TGTGCCAGCAGTTTTGGGGACGTAACATACGAGCAGTACTTC

v_call: TRBV12-3/TRBV12-4
d_call: TRBD1
j_call: TRBJ1-2
clone_size: many
cdr3_aa: CASSETGLGYGYTF
cdr3_nt: TGTGCCAGCAGCGAGACAGGGTTGGGCTATGGCTACACCTTC

v_call: TRBV6-5
d_call: .
j_call: TRBJ2-7
clone_size: .
cdr3_aa: CASSSGDAYEQYF
cdr3_nt: TGTGCCAGTAGCTCAGGGGATGCCTACGAGCAGTACTTC

v_call: TRBV24-1
d_call: .
j_call: TRBJ1-2
clone_size: .
cdr3_aa: CATSDLGTSYGYTF
cdr3_nt: TGTGCCACCAGTGATTTAGGGACAAGCTATGGCTACACCTTC

v_call: TRBV5-6
d_call: .
j_call: TRBJ2-1
clone_size: .
cdr3_aa: CASISGLSSYNEQFF
cdr3_nt: TGTGCCAGCATCTCGGGCCTGAGCTCCTACAATGAGCAGTTCTTC

v_call: TRBV20-1
d_call: TRBD2
j_call: TRBJ2-3
clone_size: few
cdr3_aa: CSAPSLLAGSTDTQYF
cdr3_nt: TGCAGTGCGCCCTCCTTACTAGCGGGGTCGACAGATACGCAGTATTTT

v_call: TRBV7-9
d_call: TRBD1
j_call: TRBJ2-7
clone_size: few
cdr3_aa: CASSLDGQVSYEQYF
cdr3_nt: TGTGCCAGCAGCTTGGATGGACAGGTCTCCTACGAGCAGTACTTC

v_call: TRBV2
d_call: .
j_call: TRBJ1-2
clone_size: .
cdr3_aa: CASRAPDSYIYGYTF
cdr3_nt: TGTGCCAGCAGGGCCCCGGACAGCTATATCTATGGCTACACCTTC

v_call: TRBV7-2
d_call: TRBD2
j_call: TRBJ2-3
clone_size: .
cdr3_aa: CASSFYTSGETQYF
cdr3_nt: TGTGCCAGCAGCTTCTATACTAGCGGGGAAACGCAGTATTTT

v_call: TRBV10-3
d_call: .
j_call: TRBJ1-5
clone_size: .
cdr3_aa: CAISEEGTGQPQHF
cdr3_nt: TGTGCCATCAGTGAGGAAGGGACCGGGCAGCCCCAGCATTTT

v_call: TRBV28
d_call: .
j_call: TRBJ1-2
clone_size: many
cdr3_aa: CASSPDRYGYTF
cdr3_nt: TGTGCCAGCAGTCCCGATAGGTATGGCTACACCTTC

v_call: TRBV6-2/TRBV6-3
d_call: TRBD2
j_call: TRBJ2-5
clone_size: few
cdr3_aa: CASKDLLRGAQETQYF
cdr3_nt: TGTGCCAGCAAGGACCTTTTGCGGGGGGCTCAAGAGACCCAGTACTTC

v_call: TRBV20-1
d_call: TRBD2
j_call: TRBJ2-1
clone_size: few
cdr3_aa: CSGEGLAGRNEQFF
cdr3_nt: TGCAGCGGAGAAGGGCTAGCGGGTCGGAATGAGCAGTTCTTC

v_call: TRBV7-2
d_call: .
j_call: TRBJ2-7
clone_size: few
cdr3_aa: CASSRGTDFRYEQYF
cdr3_nt: TGTGCCAGCAGCCGCGGGACCGACTTCCGCTACGAGCAGTACTTC

v_call: TRBV6-5
d_call: .
j_call: TRBJ1-6
clone_size: .
cdr3_aa: CASSYMEFSPLHF
cdr3_nt: TGTGCCAGCAGTTACATGGAATTTTCACCCCTCCACTTT

v_call: TRBV4-1
d_call: .
j_call: TRBJ1-4
clone_size: .
cdr3_aa: CASRQDKVGDATNEKLFF
cdr3_nt: TGCGCCAGCAGACAAGATAAGGTTGGCGACGCAACTAATGAAAAACTGTTTTTT

v_call: TRBV6-1
d_call: TRBD1
j_call: TRBJ2-7
clone_size: .
cdr3_aa: CASGHGTGGLSRSYEQYF
cdr3_nt: TGTGCCAGCGGACACGGGACAGGGGGTCTTTCAAGGTCCTACGAGCAGTACTTC

v_call: TRBV4-1
d_call: .
j_call: TRBJ2-1
clone_size: once
cdr3_aa: CASSHPPQGEGASQFF
cdr3_nt: TGCGCCAGCAGCCATCCTCCGCAGGGGGAGGGAGCCTCGCAGTTCTTC

v_call: TRBV7-6
d_call: .
j_call: TRBJ2-7
clone_size: .
cdr3_aa: CASSFEDSSYEQYF
cdr3_nt: TGTGCCAGCAGCTTCGAGGACAGCTCCTACGAGCAGTACTTC

v_call: TRBV6-6
d_call: .
j_call: TRBJ2-5
clone_size: few
cdr3_aa: CSTGLQETQYF
cdr3_nt: TGTTCCACGGGCCTGCAAGAGACCCAGTACTTC

v_call: TRBV12-3/TRBV12-4
d_call: .
j_call: TRBJ1-2
clone_size: few
cdr3_aa: CAISGVLGYTF
cdr3_nt: TGTGCCATCTCAGGGGTCCTCGGCTACACCTTC

v_call: TRBV6-6
d_call: .
j_call: TRBJ1-4
clone_size: .
cdr3_aa: CASSPGTPGGKLFF
cdr3_nt: TGTGCCAGCAGTCCCGGGACACCCGGGGGGAAACTGTTTTTT

v_call: TRBV19
d_call: TRBD1
j_call: TRBJ1-1
clone_size: many
cdr3_aa: CASRDRGGTEAFF
cdr3_nt: TGTGCCAGCCGAGACAGGGGTGGCACTGAAGCTTTCTTT

v_call: TRBV5-1
d_call: .
j_call: TRBJ2-7
clone_size: .
cdr3_aa: CASSLRDRSLYEQYF
cdr3_nt: TGCGCCAGCAGCTTGCGGGATCGATCTCTCTACGAGCAGTACTTC

v_call: TRBV14
d_call: .
j_call: TRBJ1-1
clone_size: .
cdr3_aa: CASHCGTEAFF
cdr3_nt: TGTGCCTCCCACTGCGGAACTGAAGCTTTCTTT

v_call: TRBV13
d_call: TRBD1
j_call: TRBJ1-6
clone_size: .
cdr3_aa: CASSLEGQRNSPLHF
cdr3_nt: TGCGCCAGCAGCTTGGAGGGACAGCGTAATTCACCCCTCCACTTT

v_call: TRBV7-3
d_call: .
j_call: TRBJ2-7
clone_size: once
cdr3_aa: CASILERDSGYEQYF
cdr3_nt: TGTGCCAGCATCTTAGAGCGTGACAGCGGCTACGAGCAGTACTTC

v_call: TRBV20-1
d_call: TRBD1
j_call: TRBJ1-2
clone_size: .
cdr3_aa: CSASQKTGTGGYTF
cdr3_nt: TGCAGTGCTAGCCAGAAGACAGGGACCGGGGGCTACACCTTC

v_call: TRBV14
d_call: .
j_call: TRBJ1-1
clone_size: once
cdr3_aa: CASSQDWGIGTEAFF
cdr3_nt: TGTGCCAGCAGCCAAGATTGGGGAATCGGCACTGAAGCTTTCTTT

v_call: TRBV6-6
d_call: .
j_call: TRBJ1-1
clone_size: many
cdr3_aa: CASSYSRSQDTEAFF
cdr3_nt: TGTGCCAGCAGTTACTCTCGGTCCCAGGACACTGAAGCTTTCTTT

v_call: TRBV6-2/TRBV6-3
d_call: .
j_call: TRBJ2-1
clone_size: .
cdr3_aa: CASRDDPGPNEQFF
cdr3_nt: TGTGCCAGCAGGGATGACCCGGGCCCCAATGAGCAGTTCTTC

v_call: TRBV20-1
d_call: TRBD1
j_call: TRBJ1-5
clone_size: .
cdr3_aa: CSARFRDRQNQPQHF
cdr3_nt: TGCAGTGCTAGATTCAGGGACAGACAGAATCAGCCCCAGCATTTT

v_call: TRBV29-1
d_call: .
j_call: TRBJ2-5
clone_size: .
cdr3_aa: CSVEDPGRETQYF
cdr3_nt: TGCAGCGTTGAAGATCCTGGGAGAGAGACCCAGTACTTC

v_call: TRBV28
d_call: .
j_call: TRBJ1-5
clone_size: once
cdr3_aa: CASTEGQANNQPQHF
cdr3_nt: TGTGCCAGCACCGAGGGGCAGGCGAACAATCAGCCCCAGCATTTT

v_call: TRBV27
d_call: .
j_call: TRBJ2-7
clone_size: .
cdr3_aa: CASSLSLGQCYIYEQYF
cdr3_nt: TGTGCCAGCAGTTTATCTCTCGGACAGTGCTACATTTACGAGCAGTACTTC

v_call: TRBV7-7
d_call: .
j_call: TRBJ2-3
clone_size: few
cdr3_aa: CASSLDGGVGDTQYF
cdr3_nt: TGTGCCAGCAGCTTAGACGGCGGGGTGGGAGATACGCAGTATTTT

v_call: TRBV7-9
d_call: .
j_call: TRBJ2-1
clone_size: many
cdr3_aa: CASSLVGVKEYNEQFF
cdr3_nt: TGTGCCAGCAGCTTAGTAGGAGTCAAGGAATACAATGAGCAGTTCTTC

v_call: TRBV2
d_call: TRBD1
j_call: TRBJ1-4
clone_size: .
cdr3_aa: CASSQRGQDEKLFF
cdr3_nt: TGTGCCAGCAGTCAGAGGGGACAGGATGAAAAACTGTTTTTT

v_call: TRBV20-1
d_call: .
j_call: TRBJ1-5
clone_size: few
cdr3_aa: CSARGHYGGDQPQHF
cdr3_nt: TGCAGTGCTAGGGGTCATTACGGGGGCGATCAGCCCCAGCATTTT

v_call: TRBV7-6
d_call: .
j_call: TRBJ1-5
clone_size: .
cdr3_aa: CTSSLVKGVYQPQHF
cdr3_nt: TGTACGAGCAGCTTAGTCAAGGGGGTTTATCAGCCCCAGCATTTT

v_call: TRBV7-9
d_call: .
j_call: TRBJ1-1
clone_size: many
cdr3_aa: CASSKQMNTEAFF
cdr3_nt: TGTGCCAGCAGCAAACAGATGAACACTGAAGCTTTCTTT